The present entry profiles one T cell receptor beta chain with its context. No antigen is known for it. Each of TCRalpha and TCRbeta cDNA went through two nested PCRs, lasting 16 and 9 cycles. TCRdb reworked the 5' RACE reads into one entry per CDR3 protein, no DNA. This listing includes some 210,000 distinct CDR3 sequences. Germline CDR1 reads DFQATT; CDR2 reads SNEGSKA (reference sequence). The CDR3 consists of 14 residues. This sample was included in a study of monozygotic twins with inflammatory bowel disease. Study outcomes and limitations: Data gave no support to a single strong signal or clonotype associated with IBD. Sharing of clonotypes with others was lower in IBD patients than in healthy twins, and this was especially so with disease activity.

Whole-blood total RNA was extracted without T cell sorting. Sequenced material: blood. The sequence derives from a human donor with ulcerative colitis or Crohn's disease, or a healthy co-twin of an affected twin (not recorded which). The rearrangement links TRBV20-1 to TRBJ2-3. The CDR3 spells CSARAVGIEDTQYF.